What follows are 15 T cell receptor beta chains derived from one specimen sequenced in a study of blood T cells in healthy people across ages. The second PCR ran roughly 6 to 11 cycles with a sample-barcoded 5' primer and J-beta primers. Using its own MiXCR run on the 5' RACE reads, TCRdb lists one record per CDR3 protein. The sample lists about 1.6 million distinct CDR3 sequences, about 35% occurring once. Specimen: blood. Source of these receptors: a woman in her twenties or thirties in good health.

The chain combines TRBV7-2 with TRBJ2-1, with 8 bases lining up with TRBD2. Per germline, CDR1 SGHTA and CDR2 FQGNSA. Trimming took 5 bases from V and 7 from J; bases not matched to a gene: 22. This CDR3 comprises 19 residues. The CDR3 protein is CASSHPGWAGGSHTNEQFF. CDR3 nucleotides: TGTGCCAGCAGCCACCCCGGCTGGGCGGGGGGTTCCCACACGAATGAGCAGTTCTTC.

This clonotype came up a few times. This chain connects TRBV25-1 to TRBJ2-3; a possible D gene is TRBD2 (6 bases). The ends were cut back, 1 base at V and 6 bases at J, with 20 bases in the middle. The CDR3 loop spans 17 amino acids. Germline CDR1 reads MGHDK; CDR2 reads SYGVNS. As DNA, the CDR3 is TGTGCCAGCAGTGAATCCCAACTCACTAGGGACTTGGATACGCAGTATTTT. This gives the protein CASSESQLTRDLDTQYF.

The sample holds many counts of this clonotype. The V call is TRBV29-1, the J call TRBJ2-7; TRBD2 might be the D (6 bases). The germline V and J ends were trimmed by 1 base and 2 bases, with 15 bases remaining between them. The CDR3 consists of 15 residues. Per the germline V gene, CDR1 is SQVTM and CDR2 is ANQGSEA. The DNA for the CDR3 is TGCAGCGTTGAAGGGGGTGGAGGGGTCACCTACGAGCAGTACTTC. It specifies CSVEGGGGVTYEQYF.

The rearrangement links TRBV20-1 to TRBJ1-1; no definite D call. The ends were cut back, 6 bases at V and 0 bases at J, with 11 bases in the middle. This CDR3 has 13 residues. Germline V gives CDR1 DFQATT, CDR2 SNEGSKA (reference sequence). The CDR3 region is CSAVRVMNTEAFF. The CDR3 DNA is TGCAGTGCGGTACGGGTTATGAACACTGAAGCTTTCTTT.

V and J are TRBV20-1 and TRBJ2-1; 11 nucleotides agree with TRBD2. This CDR3 contains 15 residues. CDR1 is DFQATT, CDR2 SNEGSKA, per germline (reference sequence). J lost 4 bases, V lost 3 bases, and 5 bases had no gene match. The CDR3 nucleotides read TGCAGTGCTAGCCCCGGGACTAGCGGTTACAATGAGCAGTTCTTC. This translates into CSASPGTSGYNEQFF.

The genes are TRBV25-1 and TRBJ1-1, with unresolved D. V was pared by 3 bases and J by 5 bases, with 10 bases between. Germline V gives CDR1 MGHDK, CDR2 SYGVNS. The CDR3 totals 13 residues. CDR3 region: CASSDFVGTEAFF. CDR3 bases: TGTGCCAGCAGTGACTTTGTTGGGACTGAAGCTTTCTTT.

The J gene is TRBJ2-1, the V gene TRBV2; 11 nucleotides match TRBD2. Germline assignment: CDR1 SNHLY and CDR2 FYNNEI. This CDR3 contains 16 residues. Trimming removed 6 bases from V and 3 bases from J; junction bases left unmatched: 7. CDR3 in DNA: TGTGCCAGCAGGAAGAGGACTAGCGGGTTCTACAATGAGCAGTTCTTC. This gives the protein CASRKRTSGFYNEQFF.

This clonotype has only a few counts. The rearrangement joins TRBV7-9 to TRBJ1-2; 7 positions match TRBD1. The junction had 12 bases not matched to a gene; V was cut back by 5 bases and J by 3 bases. The length of the CDR3 is 16 residues. From germline, CDR1 is SEHNR and CDR2 FQNEAQ (reference sequence). As DNA, the CDR3 is TGTGCCAGCAGCCGCTCAGGGGGGCGCTGGGACTATGGCTACACCTTC. Translating gives CASSRSGGRWDYGYTF. Complete variable domain (other parts from reference TRBV7-9 and TRBJ1-2): DTGVSQNPRHKITKRGQNVTFRCDPISEHNRLYWYRQTLGQGPEFLTYFQNEAQLEKSRLLSDRFSAERPKGSFSTLEIQRTEQGDSAMYLCASSRSGGRWDYGYTFGSGTRLTVV.

This clonotype was detected many times. The V call is TRBV20-1, the J call TRBJ2-1; no firm D call. The CDR3 runs 12 residues. Trimming left V 1 base short and J 10 bases short, with 11 bases between. CDR1 and CDR2 from the germline V gene are DFQATT and SNEGSKA (reference sequence). The CDR3 loop reads CSARVPPVEQFF. The CDR3 nucleotides read TGCAGTGCTAGAGTCCCACCCGTCGAGCAGTTCTTC.

This chain connects TRBV5-1 to TRBJ2-4; 9 bases fit TRBD1. J gave up 7 bases and V 0 bases, and 8 bases lay outside the gene matches. Germline CDR1 is SGHRS and CDR2 is YFSETQ. This CDR3 has 16 residues. As DNA, the CDR3 is TGCGCCAGCAGCTTGGCCATCACAGGGGGCTTGAACATTCAGTACTTC. It encodes CASSLAITGGLNIQYF.

With regard to this clonotype: This may stem from a read error, because a much larger clone lies one nucleotide away. The chain joins TRBV7-2 to TRBJ2-1; 8 positions agree with TRBD2. Germline V gene data show CDR1 as SGHTA and CDR2 as FQGNSA. The CDR3 is 15 amino acids. Trimming removed 1 base from V and 10 bases from J; junction bases left unmatched: 9. The CDR3 DNA follows: TGTGCCAGCAGCTTAGGGACTATGGCGGGGGGAGAGCAGTTCTTC. Protein product: CASSLGTMAGGEQFF.

This clonotype was counted only a few times. The CDR3 region is CSVGGGQHTGELFF. In DNA, the CDR3 is TGCAGCGTGGGGGGGGGACAGCACACCGGGGAGCTGTTTTTT. The chain has TRBV29-1 and TRBJ2-2; D is perhaps TRBD1 or TRBD2 (7 bases each). V dropped 6 bases and J dropped 3 bases, with 14 bases sitting between them. Germline-derived CDR1 and CDR2 are SQVTM and ANQGSEA. The CDR3 has 14 amino acids.

This chain uses TRBV7-7 with TRBJ2-3; 7 bases fit TRBD2. There are 15 residues in the CDR3. Germline V gives CDR1 SSHAT, CDR2 FNYEAQ (reference sequence). V dropped 5 bases and J dropped 2; count of bases not matched to a gene: 7. The DNA for the CDR3 is TGTGCCAGCAGCCCGAGCGGGGCCCCCACAGATACGCAGTATTTT. Translation gives CASSPSGAPTDTQYF.

Only one count was recorded for this clonotype. J is TRBJ1-1 and V is TRBV21-1; the D call of TRBD1 is as the table states it, not checked on the DNA. TRBV21-1 is a listed pseudogene. This CDR3 region has 16 residues. This chain's CDR3 is CASSKVGQGGRTEAFF. The CDR3 region has the DNA TGTGCCAGCAGCAAAGTGGGACAGGGGGGTAGGACTGAAGCTTTCTTT.

The chain combines TRBV28 with TRBJ2-7, with TRBD2 as a possible D gene (6 bases). The germline V and J ends were trimmed by 4 bases and 7 bases, with 17 bases remaining between them. The germline V gene has CDR1 MDHEN and CDR2 SYDVKM. This CDR3 is built from 14 residues. The CDR3 spells CASSSQGLAGEQYF. CDR3 DNA sequence: TGTGCCAGCAGTTCCCAGGGACTCGCGGGGGAGCAGTACTTC.